Listed below are T cell receptor beta chains from one sample, sequenced in a study of T cell changes during pregnancy in multiple sclerosis. Assay: immunoSEQ multiplex PCR; the TCRdb copy retains only in-frame clones and omits some. The data contain roughly 20,000 clones, around nine tenths of them singletons. Sequenced here: CD4+ T cells from peripheral blood mononuclear cells, sampled in the first trimester of pregnancy. Source of these receptors: a female donor in good health, enrolled as a control in a pregnancy study. Both conserved end residues are part of each CDR3. Fields, in order: D gene, J gene, clone size, V gene, CDR3 DNA, CDR3 protein. A D gene is named only where the DNA matches it firmly. Part of the rows lack a size; the others show once, few, many or a class for expanded clones.

D: TRBD2
J: TRBJ2-1
size: NA
V: TRBV19
DNA: TGTGCCAGTAGTATTACTCGACTAGCGGTCGTCAACAATGAGCAGTTCTTC
CDR3: CASSITRLAVVNNEQFF

D: TRBD1
J: TRBJ2-3
size: NA
V: TRBV2
DNA: TGTGCCGACAACAGGGGTCCAGATACGCAGTATTTT
CDR3: CADNRGPDTQYF

D: NA
J: TRBJ2-1
size: NA
V: TRBV15
DNA: TGTGCCACCAAGGGCGGGGAAATATACAATGAGCAGTTCTTC
CDR3: CATKGGEIYNEQFF

D: NA
J: TRBJ2-7
size: NA
V: TRBV11-2
DNA: TGTGCCAGCAGCTTAGAGGGGGGAGTCCCCTCCTACGAGCAGTACTTC
CDR3: CASSLEGGVPSYEQYF

D: TRBD2
J: TRBJ2-1
size: NA
V: TRBV9
DNA: TGTGCCAGCAGCCCCAGGGAATTCAGCGGGGGGAGGAATGAGCAGTTCTTC
CDR3: CASSPREFSGGRNEQFF

D: NA
J: TRBJ1-1
size: NA
V: TRBV12-5
DNA: TGTGCTAGTGCCCCGTGGGGAGGTGGGAACACTGAAGCTTTCTTT
CDR3: CASAPWGGGNTEAFF

D: NA
J: TRBJ1-1
size: NA
V: TRBV27
DNA: TGTGCCAGCAGACCGGGGTTTGGCACTGAAGCTTTCTTT
CDR3: CASRPGFGTEAFF

D: TRBD2
J: TRBJ2-7
size: NA
V: TRBV9
DNA: TGTGCCAGCAGCGTAGCGGTAGCGGGGGGCCACGAGCAGTACTTC
CDR3: CASSVAVAGGHEQYF

D: TRBD2
J: TRBJ2-3
size: NA
V: TRBV5-1
DNA: TGCGCCAGCAGCTTGTGGGCGGGAGGGCCCTCGGGCACAGATACGCAGTATTTT
CDR3: CASSLWAGGPSGTDTQYF

D: NA
J: TRBJ1-1
size: NA
V: TRBV30
DNA: TGTGCCTGGATCGGACTTCCAAGTGTGAACACTGAAGCTTTCTTT
CDR3: CAWIGLPSVNTEAFF

D: NA
J: TRBJ1-1
size: NA
V: TRBV19
DNA: TGTGCCAGTAACATCTATACGGGCACTGAAGCTTTCTTT
CDR3: CASNIYTGTEAFF

D: TRBD1
J: TRBJ1-1
size: NA
V: TRBV25-1
DNA: TGTGCCAGCGGTCCTCAGGGGGCTCGGTTCACTGAAGCTTTCTTT
CDR3: CASGPQGARFTEAFF

D: TRBD1
J: TRBJ1-1
size: NA
V: TRBV5-4
DNA: TGTGCCAGCACCCGGACAGGGGCGGGCGCTGAAGCTTTCTTT
CDR3: CASTRTGAGAEAFF

D: NA
J: TRBJ2-3
size: NA
V: TRBV5-4
DNA: TGTGCCAGCAGCTTCCCCGGCGGCGGGACGCAGTATTTT
CDR3: CASSFPGGGTQYF

D: NA
J: TRBJ1-1
size: few
V: TRBV4-1
DNA: TGCGCCAGCAGCCATTTCGCAGGCACGGACACTGAAGCTTTCTTT
CDR3: CASSHFAGTDTEAFF

D: NA
J: TRBJ1-3
size: NA
V: TRBV5-1
DNA: TGCGCCAGCAGCCCCCAAGGACAGTTCTCTGGAAACACCATATATTTT
CDR3: CASSPQGQFSGNTIYF

D: NA
J: TRBJ2-6
size: few
V: TRBV28
DNA: TGTGCCAGCAGTTTCGGCCTAGCTGGGGCCAACGTCCTGACTTTC
CDR3: CASSFGLAGANVLTF

D: NA
J: TRBJ1-4
size: NA
V: TRBV27
DNA: TGTGCCAGCAGTTTATCGGCTACAGCCAGGCAAGTTGAAAAACTGTTTTTT
CDR3: CASSLSATARQVEKLFF

D: NA
J: TRBJ2-6
size: NA
V: TRBV11-3
DNA: TGTGCCAGCAGCTCTACCTCTGGGGCCAACGTCCTGACTTTC
CDR3: CASSSTSGANVLTF

D: NA
J: TRBJ2-2
size: NA
V: TRBV6-5
DNA: TGTGCCAGCACCCATCCCACCGGGGAGCTGTTTTTT
CDR3: CASTHPTGELFF

D: TRBD1
J: TRBJ2-3
size: NA
V: TRBV5-1
DNA: TGCGCCAGCAGCGCGGGACAGGTCACAGATACGCAGTATTTT
CDR3: CASSAGQVTDTQYF

D: TRBD1
J: TRBJ1-2
size: NA
V: TRBV28
DNA: TGTGCCAGCGGCTGGACAGGGAGCGGGGTGGGTGGCTACACCTTC
CDR3: CASGWTGSGVGGYTF

D: NA
J: TRBJ1-2
size: NA
V: TRBV11-3
DNA: TGTGCCAGCAGCTTAGACAGATTTTATGGCTACACCTTC
CDR3: CASSLDRFYGYTF

D: TRBD2
J: TRBJ2-3
size: NA
V: TRBV10-2
DNA: TGCGCCAGCAGTGAGTGGACTAGCGGTACAGATACGCAGTATTTT
CDR3: CASSEWTSGTDTQYF

D: NA
J: TRBJ1-2
size: NA
V: TRBV5-8
DNA: TGTGCCAGCAGCTTGATCAGGGCTGGCTACACCTTC
CDR3: CASSLIRAGYTF

D: TRBD1
J: TRBJ1-2
size: NA
V: TRBV29-1
DNA: TGCAGCGTTGGGGTGAGGACAGGGAAAGGTGACTATGGCTACACCTTC
CDR3: CSVGVRTGKGDYGYTF

D: TRBD1
J: TRBJ2-7
size: NA
V: TRBV27
DNA: TGTGCCAGCAGTCCTGGGACAGGGGTTGGTGAGCAGTACTTC
CDR3: CASSPGTGVGEQYF

D: TRBD1
J: TRBJ1-4
size: NA
V: TRBV18
DNA: TGTGCCAGCTCACCATTCCAGGGGGACCCAACTAATGAAAAACTGTTTTTT
CDR3: CASSPFQGDPTNEKLFF

D: TRBD1
J: TRBJ1-2
size: NA
V: TRBV19
DNA: TGTGCCAGTACACAGGGGCATGGCTACACCTTC
CDR3: CASTQGHGYTF

D: NA
J: TRBJ2-7
size: NA
V: TRBV5-1
DNA: TGCGCCAGCAGCTTGTCAGGGTCCTCAAGATCTGGCGAGCAGTACTTC
CDR3: CASSLSGSSRSGEQYF

D: NA
J: TRBJ2-1
size: NA
V: TRBV19
DNA: TGTGCCAGTAGTATAGAACAGGGATACTACAATGAGCAGTTCTTC
CDR3: CASSIEQGYYNEQFF

D: TRBD1
J: TRBJ1-3
size: NA
V: TRBV19
DNA: TGTGCCAGTAGCCCATCCGGACAGGGGGGAAACACCATATATTTT
CDR3: CASSPSGQGGNTIYF

D: NA
J: TRBJ2-2
size: NA
V: TRBV29-1
DNA: TGCAGCGTTGTGGTTTGGTCCGGGTCCGGGGAGCTGTTTTTT
CDR3: CSVVVWSGSGELFF

D: NA
J: TRBJ2-5
size: NA
V: TRBV14
DNA: TGTGCCAGCAGCCAAGATGGGGGGATCCAAGAGACCCAGTACTTC
CDR3: CASSQDGGIQETQYF

D: TRBD1
J: TRBJ1-3
size: NA
V: TRBV7-2
DNA: TGTGCCAGCAGCTTTGGACAGGGGGCCACCACCATATATTTT
CDR3: CASSFGQGATTIYF

D: TRBD2
J: TRBJ2-7
size: NA
V: TRBV15
DNA: TGTGCCACCAGCAGAGCGGGTAGCGGGAGCAACGAGCAGTACTTC
CDR3: CATSRAGSGSNEQYF

D: NA
J: TRBJ1-3
size: NA
V: TRBV18
DNA: TGTGCCAGCTCTCCGGGAGGGGGATCTGGAAACACCATATATTTT
CDR3: CASSPGGGSGNTIYF

D: NA
J: TRBJ1-2
size: NA
V: TRBV29-1
DNA: TGCAGCGTTGAACTAGCAGGGGAGTATGGCTACACCTTC
CDR3: CSVELAGEYGYTF

D: NA
J: TRBJ1-1
size: once
V: TRBV10-2
DNA: TGCGCCAGCAGGGACAGCCGGAACACTGAAGCTTTCTTT
CDR3: CASRDSRNTEAFF

D: NA
J: TRBJ2-1
size: NA
V: TRBV20-1
DNA: TGCAGTGCTAGCCCCCAGATCGCGCAGTTCTTC
CDR3: CSASPQIAQFF

D: TRBD2
J: TRBJ2-3
size: NA
V: TRBV7-7
DNA: TGTGCTAGCAGCTTAGGCGCTAGCGGGGGGGCAGATACGCAGTATTTT
CDR3: CASSLGASGGADTQYF

D: NA
J: TRBJ2-7
size: NA
V: TRBV6-5
DNA: TGTGCCAGCAGTTACTCACGGCAGGTCTCCTACGAGCAGTACTTC
CDR3: CASSYSRQVSYEQYF

D: NA
J: TRBJ1-4
size: NA
V: TRBV9
DNA: TGTGCCAGCAGCATTGGGACACCAAATACTAATGAAAAACTGTTTTTT
CDR3: CASSIGTPNTNEKLFF

D: NA
J: TRBJ2-5
size: NA
V: TRBV7-9
DNA: TGTGCCAGCAGCCCCCAGACTAACTTAGAGACCCAGTACTTC
CDR3: CASSPQTNLETQYF

D: NA
J: TRBJ1-2
size: NA
V: TRBV30
DNA: TGTGCCTGGAGTGTGGGCAGGGTGGGCTATGGCTACACCTTC
CDR3: CAWSVGRVGYGYTF

D: TRBD1
J: TRBJ1-5
size: once
V: TRBV19
DNA: TGTGCCAGTAAGCAGGGGGGCCAGCAGCCCCAGCATTTT
CDR3: CASKQGGQQPQHF

D: TRBD1
J: TRBJ1-1
size: NA
V: TRBV7-2
DNA: TGTGCCAGCAGCTTAGGCCGGACAGGGATGCCTGAAGCTTTCTTT
CDR3: CASSLGRTGMPEAFF

D: TRBD1
J: TRBJ1-5
size: NA
V: TRBV19
DNA: TGTGCCAGTAGTACCGGGACAGGGGAACAGCCCCAGCATTTT
CDR3: CASSTGTGEQPQHF

D: NA
J: TRBJ1-2
size: once
V: TRBV7-8
DNA: TGTGCCAGCAGCTCAAGGAGGGCTAACTATGGCTACACCTTC
CDR3: CASSSRRANYGYTF

D: TRBD2
J: TRBJ2-7
size: NA
V: TRBV6-1
DNA: TGTGCCAGCAGGGAGACTAGCGGGAGGACGGGGGAGCAGTACTTC
CDR3: CASRETSGRTGEQYF

D: TRBD1
J: TRBJ1-2
size: NA
V: TRBV7-9
DNA: TGTGCCAGCAGCTCCGTCCCGGGACAGGGGAAAGGTAGGTATGGCTACACCTTC
CDR3: CASSSVPGQGKGRYGYTF

D: NA
J: TRBJ1-2
size: few
V: TRBV19
DNA: TGTGCCAGTAGTGGACAAACAGGGACGGCCTACACCTTC
CDR3: CASSGQTGTAYTF

D: NA
J: TRBJ2-3
size: once
V: TRBV19
DNA: TGTGCCAGTAGTTACACCCTCACAGATACGCAGTATTTT
CDR3: CASSYTLTDTQYF

D: TRBD2
J: TRBJ2-3
size: few
V: TRBV5-6
DNA: TGTGCCAGCAGCTTCGCGGGGGGGCCAGAAGATACGCAGTATTTT
CDR3: CASSFAGGPEDTQYF

D: NA
J: TRBJ1-1
size: once
V: TRBV10-3
DNA: TGTGCCAATTCAATCGACAGTACCAACACTGAAGCTTTCTTT
CDR3: CANSIDSTNTEAFF

D: NA
J: TRBJ2-3
size: once
V: TRBV18
DNA: TGTGCCAGCTCACCAGTGGGGGGGCCCAGCACAGATACGCAGTATTTT
CDR3: CASSPVGGPSTDTQYF

D: TRBD2
J: TRBJ2-1
size: NA
V: TRBV6-1
DNA: TGTGCCAGCAGTGAGGCGGGAGGTTCCTACAATGAGCAGTTCTTC
CDR3: CASSEAGGSYNEQFF

D: NA
J: TRBJ1-1
size: few
V: TRBV11-3
DNA: TGTGCCAGCAGCTTTAGGACAGCAGGCTCTGAAGCTTTCTTT
CDR3: CASSFRTAGSEAFF

D: TRBD2
J: TRBJ2-2
size: NA
V: TRBV2
DNA: TGTGCCAGCAGTAGCGGGGGGGCGCACACCGGGGAGCTGTTTTTT
CDR3: CASSSGGAHTGELFF